This paragraph reports one TCR beta chain. The source of the sample is a study of blood T cell repertoires in COVID-19. As for the study in general: Researchers got acute and convalescent COVID-19 samples from the United States, Italy and Spain. In each case, the material was cDNA or gDNA derived from T cells, B-cell-depleted T cells, or PBMCs.

In the original analysis: The authors estimated nucleated cell counts from reference gene primer amplification. Data came from immunoSEQ multiplex PCR; TCRdb stores just in-frame clones and leaves some out. V and J calls plus clone size are reproduced from that table; the DNA served to infer D and trimming. The sample shows roughly 260,000 clones, less than 90% of them seen only once. CDR3 length equals 13 residues. Germline CDR1 is SGHAT and CDR2 is FQNNGV. Between the trimmed V and J ends, which lost 3 bases and 1 base, there was a span of 5 bases. The sample comprised peripheral blood. The V call is TRBV11-2, the J call TRBJ2-3; D uncertain. The TCR sequence derives from a man aged 55 to 70 who had recovered from COVID-19. CDR3 sequence (DNA): TGTGCCAGCAGCTTGAGTGGCACAGATACGCAGTATTTT. This translates into CASSLSGTDTQYF.